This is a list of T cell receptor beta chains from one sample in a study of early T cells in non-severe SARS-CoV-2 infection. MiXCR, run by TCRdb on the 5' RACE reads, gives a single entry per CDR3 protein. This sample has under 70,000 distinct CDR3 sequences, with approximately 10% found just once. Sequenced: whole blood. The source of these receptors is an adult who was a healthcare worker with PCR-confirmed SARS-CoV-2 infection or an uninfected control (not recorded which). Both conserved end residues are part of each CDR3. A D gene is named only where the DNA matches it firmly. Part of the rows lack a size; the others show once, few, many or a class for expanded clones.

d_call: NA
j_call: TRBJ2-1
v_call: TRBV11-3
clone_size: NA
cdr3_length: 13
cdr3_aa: CASSLDMGNEQFF
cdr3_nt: TGTGCCAGCAGCTTAGATATGGGGAATGAGCAGTTCTTC

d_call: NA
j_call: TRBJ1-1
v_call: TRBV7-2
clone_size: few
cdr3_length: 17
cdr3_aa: CASSFYKGPFLNTEAFF
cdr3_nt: TGTGCCAGCAGCTTTTACAAGGGGCCTTTCTTGAACACTGAAGCTTTCTTT

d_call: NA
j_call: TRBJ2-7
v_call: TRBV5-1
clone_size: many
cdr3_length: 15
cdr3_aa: CASRPQEVLSYEQYF
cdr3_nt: TGCGCCAGTAGACCTCAGGAGGTTCTCTCCTACGAGCAGTACTTC

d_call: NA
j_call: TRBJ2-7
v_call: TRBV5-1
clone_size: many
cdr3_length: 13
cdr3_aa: CASSGGAAYEQYF
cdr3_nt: TGCGCCAGCAGCGGGGGGGCCGCCTACGAGCAGTACTTC

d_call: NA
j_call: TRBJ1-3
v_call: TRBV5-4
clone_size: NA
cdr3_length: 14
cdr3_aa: CASSGGVRGNTIYF
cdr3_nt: TGTGCCAGCAGCGGAGGGGTTCGCGGAAACACCATATATTTT

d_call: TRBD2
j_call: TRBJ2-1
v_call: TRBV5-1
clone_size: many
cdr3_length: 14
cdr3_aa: CASQLAGSPPEQFF
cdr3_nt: TGCGCCAGCCAACTAGCGGGATCCCCGCCTGAGCAGTTCTTC

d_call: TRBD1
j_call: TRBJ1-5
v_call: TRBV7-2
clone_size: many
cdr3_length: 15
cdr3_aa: CASSLDRGGNQPQHF
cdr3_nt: TGTGCCAGCAGCTTGGACAGGGGGGGAAATCAGCCCCAGCATTTT

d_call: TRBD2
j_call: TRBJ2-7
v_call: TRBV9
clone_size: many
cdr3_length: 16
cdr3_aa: CASSRSGRVPPYEQYF
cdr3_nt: TGTGCCAGCAGCCGTAGCGGGAGAGTCCCACCATACGAGCAGTACTTC

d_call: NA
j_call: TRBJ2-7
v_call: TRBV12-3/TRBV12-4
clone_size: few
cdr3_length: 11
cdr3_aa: CASSARGEQYF
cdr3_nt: TGTGCCAGCAGTGCGAGGGGGGAGCAGTACTTC

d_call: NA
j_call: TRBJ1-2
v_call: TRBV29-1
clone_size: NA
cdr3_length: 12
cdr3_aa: CSVVKDVDGYTF
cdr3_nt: TGCAGCGTTGTGAAGGACGTCGATGGCTACACCTTC

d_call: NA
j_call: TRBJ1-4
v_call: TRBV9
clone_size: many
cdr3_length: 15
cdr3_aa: CASSESGRLDEKLFF
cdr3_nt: TGTGCCAGCAGCGAAAGTGGGAGGCTGGATGAAAAACTGTTTTTT

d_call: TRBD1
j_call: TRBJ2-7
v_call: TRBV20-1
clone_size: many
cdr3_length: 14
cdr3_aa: CSASGTGGFNEQYF
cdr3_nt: TGCAGTGCTAGCGGAACAGGGGGTTTCAACGAGCAGTACTTC

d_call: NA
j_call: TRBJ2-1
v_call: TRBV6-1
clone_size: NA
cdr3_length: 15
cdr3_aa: CASSEGLTTYNEQFF
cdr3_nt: TGTGCCAGCAGTGAGGGTCTTACAACCTACAATGAGCAGTTCTTC

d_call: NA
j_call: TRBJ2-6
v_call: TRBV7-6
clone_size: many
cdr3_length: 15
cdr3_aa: CASSLGGYGANVLTF
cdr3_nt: TGTGCCAGCAGCTTAGGGGGATACGGGGCCAACGTCCTGACTTTC

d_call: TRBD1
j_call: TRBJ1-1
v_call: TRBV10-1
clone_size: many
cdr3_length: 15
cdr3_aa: CASTYGQGFGTEAFF
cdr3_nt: TGCGCCAGCACTTACGGACAGGGGTTTGGCACTGAAGCTTTCTTT

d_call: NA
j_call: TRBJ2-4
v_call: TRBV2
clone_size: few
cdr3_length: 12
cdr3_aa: CASRADLNIQYF
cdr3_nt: TGTGCCAGCAGGGCGGACTTAAACATTCAGTACTTC

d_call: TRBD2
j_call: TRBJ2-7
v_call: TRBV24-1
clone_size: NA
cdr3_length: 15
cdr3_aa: CATRRWSGRAYEQYF
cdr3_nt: TGTGCCACCAGGAGGTGGAGCGGGAGGGCCTACGAGCAGTACTTC

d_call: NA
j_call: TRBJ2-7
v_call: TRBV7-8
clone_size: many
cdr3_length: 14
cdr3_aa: CASSLNPQSGEQYF
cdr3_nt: TGTGCCAGCAGCTTAAACCCCCAGAGTGGGGAGCAGTACTTC

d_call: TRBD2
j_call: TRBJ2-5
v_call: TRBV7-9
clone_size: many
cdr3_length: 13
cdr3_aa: CASSTGLAETQYF
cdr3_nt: TGTGCCAGCAGCACGGGACTAGCAGAGACCCAGTACTTC

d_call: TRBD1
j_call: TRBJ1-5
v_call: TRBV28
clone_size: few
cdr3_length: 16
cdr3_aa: CASSPLDGQGSQPQHF
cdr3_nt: TGTGCCAGCAGTCCTCTCGACGGACAGGGTAGTCAGCCCCAGCATTTT

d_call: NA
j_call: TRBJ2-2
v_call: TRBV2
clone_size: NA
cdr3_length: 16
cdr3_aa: CASSGTVDRNTGELFF
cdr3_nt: TGTGCCAGCAGTGGGACGGTGGACAGGAACACCGGGGAGCTGTTTTTT

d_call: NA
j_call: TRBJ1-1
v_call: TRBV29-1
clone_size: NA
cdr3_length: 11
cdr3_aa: CSGGTNTEAFF
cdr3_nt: TGCAGCGGGGGAACGAACACTGAAGCTTTCTTT

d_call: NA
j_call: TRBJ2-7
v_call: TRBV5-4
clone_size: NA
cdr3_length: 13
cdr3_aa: CASSLGGSPEQYF
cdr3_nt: TGTGCCAGCAGCTTGGGGGGGAGTCCCGAGCAGTACTTC

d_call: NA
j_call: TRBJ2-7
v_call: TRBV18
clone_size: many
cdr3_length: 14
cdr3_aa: CASSPPSGRYEQYF
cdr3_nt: TGTGCCAGCTCACCACCCTCCGGACGATACGAGCAGTACTTC

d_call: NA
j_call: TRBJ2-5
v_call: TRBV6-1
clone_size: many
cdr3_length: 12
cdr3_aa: CASSSGLETQYF
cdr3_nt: TGTGCCAGCAGTTCGGGGCTGGAGACCCAGTACTTC

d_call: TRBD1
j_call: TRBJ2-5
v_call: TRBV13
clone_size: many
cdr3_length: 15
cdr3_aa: CASSFGQGPEKTQYF
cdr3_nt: TGTGCCAGCAGCTTCGGACAGGGGCCGGAAAAGACCCAGTACTTC

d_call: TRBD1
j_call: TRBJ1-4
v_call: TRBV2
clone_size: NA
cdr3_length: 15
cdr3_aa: CASRSLGQYNEKLFF
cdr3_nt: TGTGCCAGCAGATCTTTGGGACAGTATAATGAAAAACTGTTTTTT

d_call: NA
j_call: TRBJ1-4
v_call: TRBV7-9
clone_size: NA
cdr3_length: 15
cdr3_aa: CASSSGRRRGAELFF
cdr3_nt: TGTGCCAGCAGCTCCGGACGGAGAAGGGGCGCGGAACTGTTTTTT

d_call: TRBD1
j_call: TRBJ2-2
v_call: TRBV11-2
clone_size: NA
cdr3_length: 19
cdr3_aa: CASSIGTGVIGPPTGELFF
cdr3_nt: TGTGCCAGCAGCATAGGGACAGGGGTGATAGGACCCCCCACCGGGGAGCTGTTTTTT

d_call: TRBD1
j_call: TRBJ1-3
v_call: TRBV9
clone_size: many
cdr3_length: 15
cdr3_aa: CASSPGTGGRNTIYF
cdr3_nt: TGTGCCAGCAGCCCCGGGACAGGGGGCAGAAACACCATATATTTT

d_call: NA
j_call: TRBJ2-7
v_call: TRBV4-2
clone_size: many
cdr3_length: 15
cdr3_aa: CASSQVSSSSYEQYF
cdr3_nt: TGTGCCAGCAGCCAAGTCAGCTCTAGCTCCTACGAGCAGTACTTC

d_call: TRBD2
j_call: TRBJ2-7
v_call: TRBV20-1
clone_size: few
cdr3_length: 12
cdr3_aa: CSAGTSGYEQYF
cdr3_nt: TGCAGTGCTGGGACTAGCGGCTACGAGCAGTACTTC

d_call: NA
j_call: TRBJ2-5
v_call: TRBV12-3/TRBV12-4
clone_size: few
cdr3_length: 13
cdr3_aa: CASSFNREETQYF
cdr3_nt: TGTGCCAGCAGTTTCAACAGGGAAGAGACCCAGTACTTC

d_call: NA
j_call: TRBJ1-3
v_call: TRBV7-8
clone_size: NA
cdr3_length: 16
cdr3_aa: CASSLNLGYSGNTIYF
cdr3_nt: TGTGCCAGCAGCTTAAATTTGGGATACTCTGGAAACACCATATATTTT

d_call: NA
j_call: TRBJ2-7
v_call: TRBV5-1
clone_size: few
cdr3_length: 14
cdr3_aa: CASRTGTVTYEQYF
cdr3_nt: TGCGCCAGCCGGACCGGGACTGTGACCTACGAGCAGTACTTC

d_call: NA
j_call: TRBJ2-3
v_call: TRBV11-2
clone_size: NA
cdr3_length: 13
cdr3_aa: CASSLRYTDTQYF
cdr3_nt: TGTGCCAGCAGCTTAAGGTATACAGATACGCAGTATTTT

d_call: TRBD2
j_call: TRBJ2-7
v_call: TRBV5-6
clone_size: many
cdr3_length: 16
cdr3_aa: CASSFSIGLAIYEQYF
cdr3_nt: TGTGCCAGCAGCTTCTCCATAGGACTAGCTATCTACGAGCAGTACTTC

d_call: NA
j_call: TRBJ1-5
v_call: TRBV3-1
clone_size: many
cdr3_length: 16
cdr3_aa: CASSQRSGSGNQPQHF
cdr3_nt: TGTGCCAGCAGCCAACGGTCAGGGTCCGGCAATCAGCCCCAGCATTTT

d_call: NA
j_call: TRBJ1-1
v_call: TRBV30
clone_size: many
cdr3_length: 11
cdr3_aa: CARKRRGEAFF
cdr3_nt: TGTGCTCGAAAAAGAAGGGGTGAAGCTTTCTTT

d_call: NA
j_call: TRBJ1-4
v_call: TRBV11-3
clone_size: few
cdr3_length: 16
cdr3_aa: CASSLDQAGSSGKLFF
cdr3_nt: TGTGCCAGCAGCTTAGATCAGGCAGGCTCCTCGGGAAAACTGTTTTTT

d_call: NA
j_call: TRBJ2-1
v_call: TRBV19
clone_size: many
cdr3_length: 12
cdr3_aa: CASRSQYNEQFF
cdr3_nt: TGTGCCAGTAGGTCCCAGTACAATGAGCAGTTCTTC

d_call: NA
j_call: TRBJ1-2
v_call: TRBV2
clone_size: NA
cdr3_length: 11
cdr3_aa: CASSEDYGYTF
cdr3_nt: TGTGCCAGCAGTGAGGACTATGGCTACACCTTC

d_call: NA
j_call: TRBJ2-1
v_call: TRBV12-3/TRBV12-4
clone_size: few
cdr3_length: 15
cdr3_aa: CASSLPGPGVHEQFF
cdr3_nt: TGTGCCAGCAGTTTACCGGGACCCGGCGTCCATGAGCAGTTCTTC

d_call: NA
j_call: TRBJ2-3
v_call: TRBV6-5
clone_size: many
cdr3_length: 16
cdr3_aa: CASSYSIAPLGDTQYF
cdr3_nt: TGTGCCAGCAGTTACTCGATCGCCCCACTCGGAGATACGCAGTATTTT

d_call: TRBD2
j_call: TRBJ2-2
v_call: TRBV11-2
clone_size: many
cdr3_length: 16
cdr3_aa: CASSLLAGVNTGELFF
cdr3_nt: TGTGCCAGCAGCTTACTAGCGGGGGTGAACACCGGGGAGCTGTTTTTT

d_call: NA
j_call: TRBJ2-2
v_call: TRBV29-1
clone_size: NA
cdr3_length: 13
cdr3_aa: CSVVTGRTGELFF
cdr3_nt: TGCAGCGTCGTAACAGGGCGCACCGGGGAGCTGTTTTTT

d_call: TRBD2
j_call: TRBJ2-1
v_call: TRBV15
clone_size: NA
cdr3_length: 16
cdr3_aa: CATSRDILAGFREQFF
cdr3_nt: TGTGCCACCAGCAGAGATATTCTAGCGGGATTCAGGGAGCAGTTCTTC

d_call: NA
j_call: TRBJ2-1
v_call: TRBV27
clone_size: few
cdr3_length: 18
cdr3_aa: CASSPTRSHNSVLNEQFF
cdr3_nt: TGTGCCAGCAGTCCCACCAGGTCCCACAATTCGGTTCTCAATGAGCAGTTCTTC

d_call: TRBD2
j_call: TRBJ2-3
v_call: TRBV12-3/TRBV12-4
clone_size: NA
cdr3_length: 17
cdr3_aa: CASSVAGGSTSTDTQYF
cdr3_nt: TGTGCCAGCAGTGTAGCGGGAGGGTCCACTAGCACAGATACGCAGTATTTT

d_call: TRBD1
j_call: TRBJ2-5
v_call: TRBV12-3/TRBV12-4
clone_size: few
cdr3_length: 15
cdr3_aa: CASRETGAMVETQYF
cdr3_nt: TGTGCCAGCAGAGAGACAGGGGCCATGGTGGAGACCCAGTACTTC